The 17 T cell receptor beta chains presented below share a single source sample, sequenced in a study of blood T cell repertoires in COVID-19. Assay used: immunoSEQ multiplex PCR; TCRdb lists only in-frame clones, some missing. This table holds some 220,000 clones, approximately 87% found once. The material sequenced was PBMCs or T cells enriched from blood (not recorded which). The receptor source for this set is a woman in her forties or fifties in a cohort exposed to, infected with or recovered from COVID-19 (not recorded which).

This chain joins TRBV6-1 and TRBJ1-2; maybe TRBD1 (6 bases). Trimming shortened V by 1 base and J by 8 bases, and 20 bases separated the two germline ends. Germline V CDR1 and CDR2: MNHNS, SASEGT. The CDR3 loop spans 16 amino acids. The CDR3 nucleotides read TGTGCCAGCAGTGAAGACCGAAGACAGGTTATTCTCGGCTACACCTTC. Translating it yields CASSEDRRQVILGYTF.

The chain joins TRBV2 to TRBJ1-6; 10 nucleotides agree with TRBD1. CDR1 is SNHLY, CDR2 FYNNEI, per germline. V dropped 6 bases and J dropped 10; count of bases not matched to a gene: 3. The length of the CDR3 is 13 residues. CDR3 DNA: TGTGCCAGCAGGACAGGGGGCGGATCACCCCTCCACTTT. Amino acids: CASRTGGGSPLHF. Full variable domain (rest looked up from reference TRBV2 and TRBJ1-6): EPEVTQTPSHQVTQMGQEVILRCVPISNHLYFYWYRQILGQKVEFLVSFYNNEISEKSEIFDDQFSVERPDGSNFTLKIRSTKLEDSAMYFCASRTGGGSPLHFGNGTRLTVT.

This clone came up a few times. This chain joins TRBV7-2 and TRBJ2-7; 8 positions agree with TRBD1. J gave up 3 bases and V 5 bases, and 9 bases lay outside the gene matches. This CDR3 has 15 residues. In germline, CDR1 is SGHTA, CDR2 FQGNSA. The CDR3 is CASSQGDRRRYEQYF. In nucleotides, the CDR3 is TGTGCCAGCAGCCAAGGGGACAGGCGTCGCTACGAGCAGTACTTC.

The chain is built from TRBV4-2 and TRBJ2-5, with TRBD1 matching over 12 bases. Germline V gene sequence: CDR1 LGHNA, CDR2 YNFKEQ. CDR3 length equals 15 residues. V shed 4 bases, J shed 1 base, and the junction held 1 base outside the gene matches. CDR3 region: CASSPGQGAQETQYF. DNA for the CDR3: TGTGCCAGCAGCCCGGGACAGGGGGCCCAAGAGACCCAGTACTTC.

The chain is built from TRBV7-2 and TRBJ1-2; TRBD1 aligns across 12 bases. The CDR3 extends over 13 amino acids. J was trimmed by 5 bases and V by 10 bases; bases with no gene match: 5. Germline V lookup: CDR1 SGHTA, CDR2 FQGNSA. The CDR3: CAKGTGGKYGYTF. CDR3 DNA sequence: TGTGCCAAGGGGACAGGGGGCAAGTATGGCTACACCTTC.

CDR3 nucleotide sequence: TGTGCCAGCAGCCAAGGGATGAACAGGCTAAGCTCTGGAAACACCATATATTTT. It encodes CASSQGMNRLSSGNTIYF. J is TRBJ1-3 and V is TRBV3-1 (or the pseudogene TRBV3-2); possibly TRBD1 for D (5 bases). V was shortened by 1 base and J by 0 bases, with 16 bases between the two germline ends. The CDR3 extends over 18 amino acids. Germline CDR1 LGHDT, CDR2 YNNKEL (reference sequence).

The chain carries TRBV6-1 and TRBJ1-2; maybe TRBD1 (5 bases). Between the trimmed V and J ends, which lost 2 bases and 7 bases, there was a span of 11 bases. Germline V CDR1 and CDR2: MNHNS, SASEGT. The CDR3 has 13 amino acids. As DNA, the CDR3 is TGTGCCAGCAGTGAACAGGGTCTTTCTGGCTACACCTTC. The encoded protein is CASSEQGLSGYTF.

The chain couples TRBV28 to TRBJ2-7, with D perhaps matching TRBD2 (6 bases). The germline V and J ends were trimmed by 5 bases and 2 bases, with 16 bases remaining between them. Germline CDR1 reads MDHEN; CDR2 reads SYDVKM. The CDR3 covers 15 residues. In DNA, the CDR3 is TGTGCCAGCAGTGGGTATACTAGCCGTACCTACGAGCAGTACTTC. Its translation is CASSGYTSRTYEQYF.

CDR3 bases: TGTGCCAGCAGCTTATGGGGAGGACAGGGGGCTTATGGAAACACCATATATTTT. Its protein is CASSLWGGQGAYGNTIYF. The rearrangement joins TRBV7-3 to TRBJ1-3; TRBD1 matches at 11 bases. The J segment lost 3 bases and the V segment lost 2 bases, leaving 9 bases of the junction unmatched. This CDR3 contains 18 residues. Germline lookup yields CDR1 SGHTA and CDR2 FQGTGA.

The chain carries TRBV6-6 and TRBJ2-3; D might be TRBD1 (6 bases). Germline V gene sequence: CDR1 MNHNY, CDR2 SVGAGI (reference sequence). Trimming stripped 8 bases from V and 10 bases from J, with 16 bases between. This CDR3 has 12 amino acids. CDR3 in DNA: TGTGCCAGCGGAATAAGACAGGATTCGCAGTATTTT. Its translation: CASGIRQDSQYF.

This clone was counted only a few times. The chain recombines TRBV5-5 with TRBJ2-1, with a weak D call TRBD2 (6 bases). This CDR3 region has 12 residues. The V end lost 6 bases, the J end lost 8 bases, and 12 bases lay between the germline ends. CDR1 and CDR2 (germline): SGHKS, YYEKEE (reference sequence). CDR3 sequence reads: CASTKGGHEQFF. CDR3 nucleotides: TGTGCCAGCACTAAGGGAGGCCATGAGCAGTTCTTC.

The J gene is TRBJ2-1, the V gene TRBV30, with no clear D. In germline, CDR1 is GTSNPN, CDR2 SVGIG (reference sequence). Trimming cost V 5 bases and J 5 bases, with 10 bases left between them. CDR3 length: 12 residues. CDR3 loop: CAWRLTDNEQFF. In nucleotides, the CDR3 is TGTGCCTGGCGCCTCACGGACAATGAGCAGTTCTTC.

The chain links TRBV30 to TRBJ1-2, with 7 bases aligning to TRBD1. CDR1 GTSNPN and CDR2 SVGIG come from the germline V gene (reference sequence). The CDR3 spans 15 residues. With V trimmed by 5 bases and J by 8 bases, 17 bases remained unmatched. The CDR3 spells CAWELHRQGRRGYTF. CDR3 DNA sequence: TGTGCCTGGGAGCTCCACCGACAGGGTCGTCGGGGCTACACCTTC. The full variable domain, completed using reference TRBV30 and TRBJ1-2, is SQTIHQWPATLVQPVGSPLSLECTVEGTSNPNLYWYRQAAGRGLQLLFYSVGIGQISSEVPQNLSASRPQDRQFILSSKKLLLSDSGFYLCAWELHRQGRRGYTFGSGTRLTVV.

V is TRBV3-1 (or the pseudogene TRBV3-2) and J is TRBJ1-2; D gene uncertain. The CDR3 is 13 residues long. Germline assignment: CDR1 LGHDT and CDR2 YNNKEL (reference sequence). V was pared by 7 bases and J by 7 bases, with 16 bases between. CDR3 nucleotide sequence: TGTGCCAGCACCAGTGAGCCCGAGGGTGGCTACACCTTC. It encodes CASTSEPEGGYTF.

The V and J genes are TRBV4-3 and TRBJ2-5; D perhaps matches TRBD2 (5 bases). Trimming took off 1 base at V and 4 bases at J, with 10 bases between the two ends. The CDR3 is 14 amino acids. Germline assignment: CDR1 LGHNA and CDR2 YSLEER. Here the CDR3 DNA reads TGCGCCAGCAGCCAAGTATATGGGAGAGAGACCCAGTACTTC. It yields the protein CASSQVYGRETQYF.

The chain recombines TRBV18 with TRBJ2-3; TRBD2 is a possible D gene (5 bases). This CDR3 contains 14 residues. Trimming pared 8 bases from V and 1 base from J, leaving 13 bases between. Germline CDR1 KGHSH, CDR2 LQKENI. CDR3 in DNA: TGTGCCAGCGGGGAGTTCTTCGGCACAGATACGCAGTATTTT. Protein product: CASGEFFGTDTQYF.

This chain connects TRBV5-1 to TRBJ2-7, with 8 positions matching TRBD2. Per germline, CDR1 SGHRS and CDR2 YFSETQ. The V segment lost 6 bases and the J segment 5 bases; nucleotides outside the gene matches: 7. The CDR3 is 13 amino acids. The CDR3 is CASTRGGRDEQYF. The CDR3 DNA is TGCGCCAGCACTCGGGGGGGGCGGGACGAGCAGTACTTC.